The entry that follows covers one TCR beta chain sequence. Assay: immunoSEQ multiplex PCR; the TCRdb copy retains only in-frame clones and omits some. The top ten clones hold 0.015% to 0.025% of a sample with about 380,000 clones, 95% of them seen once. The data belong to a study of shared T cell receptors in the human thymus. The receptor was derived from a human donor. Material: thymocytes.

CDR3 amino acids: CASSVGGESTYEQYF. Written as DNA, the CDR3 is TGTGCCAGCAGCGTAGGGGGGGAGTCCACCTACGAGCAGTACTTC. The chain carries TRBV9 and TRBJ2-7; weak D call: TRBD2 (6 bases). The V gene lost 0 bases and the J gene lost 2 bases, with 12 bases spanning the gap. From germline, CDR1 is SGDLS and CDR2 YYNGEE. The CDR3 length is 15 residues.